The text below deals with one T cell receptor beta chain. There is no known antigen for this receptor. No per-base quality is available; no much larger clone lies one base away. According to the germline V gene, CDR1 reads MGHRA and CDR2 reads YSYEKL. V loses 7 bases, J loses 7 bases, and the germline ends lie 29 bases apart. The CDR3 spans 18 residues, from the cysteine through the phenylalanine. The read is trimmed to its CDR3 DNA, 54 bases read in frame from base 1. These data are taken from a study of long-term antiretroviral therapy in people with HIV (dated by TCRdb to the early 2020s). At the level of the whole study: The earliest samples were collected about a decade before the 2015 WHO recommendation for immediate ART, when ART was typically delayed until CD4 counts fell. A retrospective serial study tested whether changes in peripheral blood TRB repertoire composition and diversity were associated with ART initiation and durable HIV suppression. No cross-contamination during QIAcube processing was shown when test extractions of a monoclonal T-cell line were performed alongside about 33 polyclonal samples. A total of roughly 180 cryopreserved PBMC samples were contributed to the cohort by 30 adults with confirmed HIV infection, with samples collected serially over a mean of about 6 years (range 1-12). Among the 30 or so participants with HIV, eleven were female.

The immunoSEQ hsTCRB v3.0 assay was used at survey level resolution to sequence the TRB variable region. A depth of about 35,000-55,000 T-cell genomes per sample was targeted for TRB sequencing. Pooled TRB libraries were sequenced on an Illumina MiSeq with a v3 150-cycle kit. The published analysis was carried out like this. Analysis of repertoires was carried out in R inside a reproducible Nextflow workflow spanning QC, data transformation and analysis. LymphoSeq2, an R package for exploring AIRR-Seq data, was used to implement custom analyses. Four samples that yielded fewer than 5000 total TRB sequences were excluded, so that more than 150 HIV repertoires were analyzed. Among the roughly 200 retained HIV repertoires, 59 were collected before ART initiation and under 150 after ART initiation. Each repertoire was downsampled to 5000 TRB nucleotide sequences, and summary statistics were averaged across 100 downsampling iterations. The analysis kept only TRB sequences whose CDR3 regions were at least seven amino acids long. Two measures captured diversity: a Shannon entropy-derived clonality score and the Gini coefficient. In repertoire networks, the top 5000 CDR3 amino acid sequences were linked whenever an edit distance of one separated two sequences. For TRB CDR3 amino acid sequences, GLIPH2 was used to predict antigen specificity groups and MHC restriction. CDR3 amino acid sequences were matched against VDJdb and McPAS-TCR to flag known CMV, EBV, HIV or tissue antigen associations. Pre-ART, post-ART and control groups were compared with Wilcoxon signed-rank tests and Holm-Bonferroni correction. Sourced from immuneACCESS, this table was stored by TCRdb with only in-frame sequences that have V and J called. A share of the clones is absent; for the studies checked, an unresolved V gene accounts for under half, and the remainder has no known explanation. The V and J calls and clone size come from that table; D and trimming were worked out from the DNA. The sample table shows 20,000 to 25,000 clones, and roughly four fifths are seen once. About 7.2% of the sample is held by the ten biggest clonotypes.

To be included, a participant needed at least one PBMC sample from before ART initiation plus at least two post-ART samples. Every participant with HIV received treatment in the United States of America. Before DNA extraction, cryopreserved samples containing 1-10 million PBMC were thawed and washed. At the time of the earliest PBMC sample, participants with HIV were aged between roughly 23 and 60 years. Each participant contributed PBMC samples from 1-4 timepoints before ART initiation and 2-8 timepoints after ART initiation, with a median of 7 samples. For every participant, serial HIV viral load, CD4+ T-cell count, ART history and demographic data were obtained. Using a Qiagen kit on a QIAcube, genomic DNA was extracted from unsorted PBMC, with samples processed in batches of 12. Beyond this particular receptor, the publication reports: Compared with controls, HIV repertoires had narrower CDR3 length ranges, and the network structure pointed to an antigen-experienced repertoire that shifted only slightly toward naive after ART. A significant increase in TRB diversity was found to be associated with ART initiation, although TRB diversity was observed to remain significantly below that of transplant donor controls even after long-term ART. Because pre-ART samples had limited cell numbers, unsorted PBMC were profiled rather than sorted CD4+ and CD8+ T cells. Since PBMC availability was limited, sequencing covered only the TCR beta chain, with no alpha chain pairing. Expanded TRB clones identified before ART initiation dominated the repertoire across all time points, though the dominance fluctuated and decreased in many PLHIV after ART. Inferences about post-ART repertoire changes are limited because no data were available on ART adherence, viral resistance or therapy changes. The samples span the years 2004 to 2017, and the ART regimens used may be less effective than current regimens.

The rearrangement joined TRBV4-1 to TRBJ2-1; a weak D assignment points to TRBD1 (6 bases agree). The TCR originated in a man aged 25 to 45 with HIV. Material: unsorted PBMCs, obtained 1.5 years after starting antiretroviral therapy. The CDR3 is CASNSLFFRDTGSNEQFF. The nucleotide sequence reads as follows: TGCGCCAGCAACTCATTGTTTTTTCGGGACACTGGGAGTAATGAGCAGTTCTTC.